The 14 T cell receptor beta chains in this list originate from one sample, sequenced in a study of molecular identifiers for immune sequencing clone quantification. TCRdb reanalysed the PCR reads using MiXCR and keeps one entry per CDR3 protein. The table lists under 600,000 distinct CDR3 sequences, under 30% of them singletons. Source material: naive CD8+ T cells from blood, with Jurkat cell RNA spiked in. Subset here: FACS-sorted CD8+CD4-CCR7+CD45RA+ naive T cells. Receptors were obtained from a human donor in good health. Some libraries in this study had Jurkat cell RNA spiked in.

Points on this clonotype: A junction boundary mismatches the germline segment, possibly from a read error. The J gene is TRBJ2-7, the V gene TRBV7-7, with 8 bases that match TRBD1. The CDR3 totals 15 residues. Germline CDR1 is SSHAT and CDR2 is FNYEAQ (reference sequence). DNA of the CDR3: TGTGCTAGCAGCCCCTGGACAGGGAGCTCCTACGAGCAGTACTTC. Translating it yields CASSPWTGSSYEQYF. Together with reference TRBV7-7 and TRBJ2-7, the CDR3 gives the full variable domain: GAGVSQSPRYKVTKRGQDVTLRCDPISSHATLYWYQQALGQGPEFLTYFNYEAQPDKSGLPSDRFSAERPEGSISTLTIQRTEQRDSAMYRCASSPWTGSSYEQYFGPGTRLTVT.

This chain links TRBV28 with TRBJ2-5; TRBD1 matches 7 bases. The CDR3 is 14 amino acids. From germline, CDR1 is MDHEN and CDR2 SYDVKM. Trimming cost V 6 bases and J 7 bases; bases outside gene matches: 11. The CDR3 coding sequence is TGTGCCAGCAGCCCCCCGGGGACAGAACGGACCCAGTACTTC. Its protein is CASSPPGTERTQYF.

The V call is TRBV13, the J call TRBJ2-3; 9 positions agree with TRBD2. Germline V gene lookup returns CDR1 PRHDT and CDR2 FYEKMQ (reference sequence). With 4 bases clipped from V and 2 bases from J, the junction kept 16 bases outside the gene matches. This CDR3 is built from 19 residues. In nucleotides, the CDR3 is TGTGCCAGCAGCTCCTCAGTGAAAGGAGCGGGGGGCGACACAGATACGCAGTATTTT. Translating gives CASSSSVKGAGGDTDTQYF.

This clonotype was recorded many times. This rearrangement joins TRBV28 to TRBJ2-7; D is perhaps TRBD2 (5 bases). V gave up 4 bases and J gave up 5 bases, with 9 bases separating them. CDR1 is MDHEN and CDR2 is SYDVKM in the germline V gene. The CDR3 length is 12 residues. In DNA form, the CDR3 reads TGTGCCAGCAGTTCTCCGGGGAACGAGCAGTACTTC. Protein: CASSSPGNEQYF.

The chain couples TRBV30 to TRBJ2-5; D is unresolved. The germline V gene has CDR1 GTSNPN and CDR2 SVGIG (reference sequence). This CDR3 region has 11 residues. V shed 6 bases and J shed 2 bases, with 7 bases lying between them. The CDR3 spells CACDNQETQYF. For the CDR3, the DNA is TGTGCCTGTGACAATCAAGAGACCCAGTACTTC.

This clonotype was seen more than once but under ten times. The chain has TRBV11-2 and TRBJ2-7; 7 bases map to TRBD1. The V segment lost 4 bases and the J segment 3 bases; nucleotides outside the gene matches: 6. The CDR3 is 14 amino acids. Germline CDR1 SGHAT, CDR2 FQNNGV. CDR3 coding DNA: TGTGCCAGCAGCTCCCACAGGGGTTACTACGAGCAGTACTTC. This gives the protein CASSSHRGYYEQYF. Variable domain in full (rest from reference TRBV11-2 and TRBJ2-7): EAGVAQSPRYKIIEKRQSVAFWCNPISGHATLYWYQQILGQGPKLLIQFQNNGVVDDSQLPKDRFSAERLKGVDSTLKIQPAKLEDSAVYLCASSSHRGYYEQYFGPGTRLTVT.

This clonotype was counted ten times or more. V usage is TRBV13 and J usage is TRBJ2-3; 7 nucleotides line up with TRBD2. CDR1 is PRHDT, CDR2 FYEKMQ, per germline (reference sequence). The CDR3 covers 15 residues. V lost 4 bases, J lost 1 base, and 5 bases stayed unmatched. Written as DNA, the CDR3 is TGTGCCAGCAGCTACCGGGACTATGGCACAGATACGCAGTATTTT. The encoded protein is CASSYRDYGTDTQYF. Full variable domain (outside the CDR3, taken from reference TRBV13 and TRBJ2-3): AAGVIQSPRHLIKEKRETATLKCYPIPRHDTVYWYQQGPGQDPQFLISFYEKMQSDKGSIPDRFSAQQFSDYHSELNMSSLELGDSALYFCASSYRDYGTDTQYFGPGTRLTVL.

This clonotype showed up many times. The rearrangement joins TRBV29-1 to TRBJ2-5, with a possible D match to TRBD1 (6 bases). Trimming took 1 base from V and 0 from J, leaving 12 bases between them. CDR3 length: 15 amino acids. CDR1 is SQVTM and CDR2 is ANQGSEA in the germline V gene. The CDR3 coding sequence is TGCAGCGTTGAAGTTAGGGGGTGGTACCAAGAGACCCAGTACTTC. It is translated as CSVEVRGWYQETQYF.

In this sample, this clonotype turned up once. A junction boundary mismatches the germline segment, possibly from a read error. V is TRBV27 and J is TRBJ2-2; the D call may be TRBD1 or TRBD2 (5 bases each). There are 14 residues in the CDR3. Germline loops: CDR1 MNHEY, CDR2 SMNVEV (reference sequence). This chain's CDR3 is CASSSIYRAGALFF. The CDR3 bases are TGTGCCAGCAGTTCCATATATCGCGCCGGGGCGCTGTTTTTT.

The CDR3, as DNA: TGTGCCAGCACGGGACAGGGGCACACTGAAGCTTTCTTT. Its protein product is CASTGQGHTEAFF. V is TRBV12-3 or TRBV12-4 and J is TRBJ1-1, with TRBD1 matching over 10 bases. The CDR3 contains 13 residues. The V segment lost 7 bases and the J segment 3 bases; nucleotides outside the gene matches: 2.

In its sample, this clonotype was seen many times. The chain joins TRBV5-6 to TRBJ2-5; D possibly corresponds to TRBD2 (5 bases). CDR3 size: 13 residues. Germline V lookup: CDR1 SGHDT, CDR2 YYEEEE. The V gene lost 4 bases and the J gene lost 0 bases, with 7 bases spanning the gap. This CDR3 reads CASSPDYQETQYF. The DNA of the CDR3 is TGTGCCAGCAGCCCGGACTACCAAGAGACCCAGTACTTC.

This clonotype has more than one count but fewer than ten. The gene calls are TRBV10-3 and TRBJ2-2; the D gene is possibly TRBD1 (6 bases). Germline CDR1 reads ENHRY; CDR2 reads SYGVKD. Trimming left V 10 bases short and J 0 bases short, with 15 bases between. This CDR3 has 15 residues. The CDR3 sequence is CATKTQGSNTGELFF. CDR3 coding DNA: TGTGCCACCAAAACCCAGGGGTCGAACACCGGGGAGCTGTTTTTT.

Regarding this clonotype: Since a much larger clone is just one base distant, this may be a read error. This chain uses TRBV4-1 with TRBJ2-1; 9 positions agree with TRBD1. The CDR3 is 15 residues long. Per the germline V gene, CDR1 is MGHRA and CDR2 is YSYEKL. Germline trimming cut 1 base from V and 6 bases from J; bases unmatched to any gene: 4. DNA for the CDR3: TGCGCCAGCAGCCAAGGTGGGACAGGGTGCAATGAGCAGTTCTTC. It translates to CASSQGGTGCNEQFF.

This clonotype occurred many times. This sequence joins TRBV7-6 and TRBJ2-7; tentative D call: TRBD2 (6 bases). Trimming stripped 4 bases from V and 2 bases from J, with 12 bases between. The CDR3 runs to 14 residues. Germline CDR1 reads SGHVS; CDR2 reads FNYEAQ. CDR3 protein: CASSSGTSTYEQYF. The CDR3 region has the DNA TGTGCCAGCAGCTCCGGGACTTCAACCTACGAGCAGTACTTC.